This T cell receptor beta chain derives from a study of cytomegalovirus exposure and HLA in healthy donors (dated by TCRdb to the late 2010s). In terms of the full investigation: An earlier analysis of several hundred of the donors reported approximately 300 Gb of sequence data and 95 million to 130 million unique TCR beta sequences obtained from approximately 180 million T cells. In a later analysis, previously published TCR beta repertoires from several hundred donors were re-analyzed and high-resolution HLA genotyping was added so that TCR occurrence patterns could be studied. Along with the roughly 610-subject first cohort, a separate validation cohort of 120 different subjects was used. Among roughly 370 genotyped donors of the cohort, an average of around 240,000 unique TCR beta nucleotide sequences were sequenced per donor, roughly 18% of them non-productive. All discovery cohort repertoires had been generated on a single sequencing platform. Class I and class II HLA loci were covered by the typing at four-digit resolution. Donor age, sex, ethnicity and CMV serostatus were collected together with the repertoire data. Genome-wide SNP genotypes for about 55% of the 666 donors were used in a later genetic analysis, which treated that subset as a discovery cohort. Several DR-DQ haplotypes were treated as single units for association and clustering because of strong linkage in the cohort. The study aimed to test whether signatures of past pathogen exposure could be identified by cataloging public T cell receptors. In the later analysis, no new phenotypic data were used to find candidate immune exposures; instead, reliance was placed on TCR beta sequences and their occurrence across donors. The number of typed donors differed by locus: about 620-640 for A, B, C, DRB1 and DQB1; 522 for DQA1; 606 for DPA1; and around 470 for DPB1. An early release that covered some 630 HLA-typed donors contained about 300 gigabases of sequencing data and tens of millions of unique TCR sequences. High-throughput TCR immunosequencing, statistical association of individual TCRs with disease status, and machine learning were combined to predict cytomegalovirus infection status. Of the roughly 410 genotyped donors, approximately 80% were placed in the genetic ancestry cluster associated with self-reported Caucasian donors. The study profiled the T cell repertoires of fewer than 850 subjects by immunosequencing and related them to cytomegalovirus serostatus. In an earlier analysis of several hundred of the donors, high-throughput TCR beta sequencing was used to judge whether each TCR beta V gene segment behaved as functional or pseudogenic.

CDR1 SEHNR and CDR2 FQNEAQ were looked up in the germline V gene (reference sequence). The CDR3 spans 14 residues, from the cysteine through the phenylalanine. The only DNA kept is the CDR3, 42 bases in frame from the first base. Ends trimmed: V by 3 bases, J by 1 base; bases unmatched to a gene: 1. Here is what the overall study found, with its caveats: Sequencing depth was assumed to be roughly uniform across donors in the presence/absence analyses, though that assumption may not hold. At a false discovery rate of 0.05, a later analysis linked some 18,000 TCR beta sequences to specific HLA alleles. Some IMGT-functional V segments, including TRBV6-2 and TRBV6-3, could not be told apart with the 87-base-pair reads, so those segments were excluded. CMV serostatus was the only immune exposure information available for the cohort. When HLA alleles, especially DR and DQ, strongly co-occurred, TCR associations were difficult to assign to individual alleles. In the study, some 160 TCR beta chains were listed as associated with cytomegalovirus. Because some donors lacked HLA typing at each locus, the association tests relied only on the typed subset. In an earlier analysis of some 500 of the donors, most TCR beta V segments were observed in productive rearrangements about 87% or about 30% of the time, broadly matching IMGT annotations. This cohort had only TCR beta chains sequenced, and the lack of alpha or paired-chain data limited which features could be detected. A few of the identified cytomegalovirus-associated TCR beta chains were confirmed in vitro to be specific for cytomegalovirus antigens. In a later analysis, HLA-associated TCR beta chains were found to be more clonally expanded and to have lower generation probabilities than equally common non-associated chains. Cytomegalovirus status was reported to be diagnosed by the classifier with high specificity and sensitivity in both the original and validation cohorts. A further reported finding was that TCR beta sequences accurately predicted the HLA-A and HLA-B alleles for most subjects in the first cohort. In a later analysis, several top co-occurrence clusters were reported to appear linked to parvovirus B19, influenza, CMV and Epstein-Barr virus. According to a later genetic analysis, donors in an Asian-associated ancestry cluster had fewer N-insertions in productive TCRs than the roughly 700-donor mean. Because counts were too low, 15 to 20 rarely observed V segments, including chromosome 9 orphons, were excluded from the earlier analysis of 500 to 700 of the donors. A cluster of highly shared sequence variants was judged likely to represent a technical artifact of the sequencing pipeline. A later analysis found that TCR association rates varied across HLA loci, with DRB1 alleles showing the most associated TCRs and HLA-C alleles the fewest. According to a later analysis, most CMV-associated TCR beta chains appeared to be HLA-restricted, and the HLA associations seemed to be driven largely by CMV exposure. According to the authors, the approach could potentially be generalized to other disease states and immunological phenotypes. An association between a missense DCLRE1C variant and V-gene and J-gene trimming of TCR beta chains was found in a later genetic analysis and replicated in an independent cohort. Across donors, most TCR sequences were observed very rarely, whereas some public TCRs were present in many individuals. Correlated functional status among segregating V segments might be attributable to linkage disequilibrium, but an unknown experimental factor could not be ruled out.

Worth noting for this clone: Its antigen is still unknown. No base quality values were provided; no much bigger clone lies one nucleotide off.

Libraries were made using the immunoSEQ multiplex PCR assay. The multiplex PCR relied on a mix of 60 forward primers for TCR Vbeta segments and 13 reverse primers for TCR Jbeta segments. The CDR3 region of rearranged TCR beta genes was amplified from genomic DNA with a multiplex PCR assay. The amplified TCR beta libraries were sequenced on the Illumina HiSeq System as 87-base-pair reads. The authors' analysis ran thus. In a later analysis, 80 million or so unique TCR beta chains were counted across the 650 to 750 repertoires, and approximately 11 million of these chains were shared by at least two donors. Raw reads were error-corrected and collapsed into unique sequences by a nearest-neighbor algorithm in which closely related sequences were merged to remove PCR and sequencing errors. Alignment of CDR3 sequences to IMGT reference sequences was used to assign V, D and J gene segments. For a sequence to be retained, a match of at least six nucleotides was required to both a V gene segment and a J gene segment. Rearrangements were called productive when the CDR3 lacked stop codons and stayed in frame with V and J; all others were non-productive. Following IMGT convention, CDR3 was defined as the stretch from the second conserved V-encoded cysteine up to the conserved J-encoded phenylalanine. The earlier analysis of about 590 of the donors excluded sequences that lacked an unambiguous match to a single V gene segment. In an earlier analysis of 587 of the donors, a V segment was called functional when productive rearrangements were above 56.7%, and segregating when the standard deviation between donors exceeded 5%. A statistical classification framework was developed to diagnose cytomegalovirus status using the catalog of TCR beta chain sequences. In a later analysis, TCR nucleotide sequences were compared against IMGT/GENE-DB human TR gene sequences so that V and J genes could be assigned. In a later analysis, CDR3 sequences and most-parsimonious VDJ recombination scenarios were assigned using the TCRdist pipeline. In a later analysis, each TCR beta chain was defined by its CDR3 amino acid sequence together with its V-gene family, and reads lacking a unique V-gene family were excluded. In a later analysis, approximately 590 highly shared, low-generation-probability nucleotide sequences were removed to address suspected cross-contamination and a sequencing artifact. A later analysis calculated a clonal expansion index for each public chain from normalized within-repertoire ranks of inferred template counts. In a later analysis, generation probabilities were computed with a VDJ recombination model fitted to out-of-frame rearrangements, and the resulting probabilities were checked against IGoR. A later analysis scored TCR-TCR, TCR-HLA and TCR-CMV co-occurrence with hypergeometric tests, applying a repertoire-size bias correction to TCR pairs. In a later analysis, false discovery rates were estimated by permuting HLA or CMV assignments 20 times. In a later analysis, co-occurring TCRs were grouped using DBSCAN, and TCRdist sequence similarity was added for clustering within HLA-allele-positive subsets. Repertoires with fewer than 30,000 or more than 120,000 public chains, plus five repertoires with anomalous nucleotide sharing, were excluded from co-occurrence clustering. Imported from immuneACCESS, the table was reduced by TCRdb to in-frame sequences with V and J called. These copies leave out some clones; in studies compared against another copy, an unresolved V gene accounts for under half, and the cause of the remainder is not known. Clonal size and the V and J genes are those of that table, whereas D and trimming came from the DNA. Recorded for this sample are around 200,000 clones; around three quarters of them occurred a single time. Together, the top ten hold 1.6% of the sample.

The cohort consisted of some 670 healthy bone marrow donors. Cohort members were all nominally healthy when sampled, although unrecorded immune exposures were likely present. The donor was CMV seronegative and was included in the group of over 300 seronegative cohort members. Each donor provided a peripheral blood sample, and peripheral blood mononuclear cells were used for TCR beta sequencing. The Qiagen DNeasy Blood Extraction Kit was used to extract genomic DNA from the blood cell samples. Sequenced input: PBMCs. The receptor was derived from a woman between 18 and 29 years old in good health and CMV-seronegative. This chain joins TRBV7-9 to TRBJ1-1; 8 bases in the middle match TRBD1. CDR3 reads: CASSFQGANTEAFF. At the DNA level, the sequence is TGTGCCAGCAGCTTCCAGGGGGCGAACACTGAAGCTTTCTTT.